This TCR beta chain was captured by sequencing in a study of graft-versus-host responses after intestinal transplantation. Study background: Among the recipients, all got anti-thymocyte globulin induction and then tacrolimus and steroids for 3 to 4 years. Study findings and constraints: In recipient marrow, GvH clones were found, and some appeared first in ileum or blood.

As to this clone: Its antigen remains unidentified.

V was shortened by 6 bases and J by 8 bases, with 13 bases between the two germline ends. CDR3 length: 12 residues. Germline V gives CDR1 MDHEN, CDR2 SYDVKM. Here immunoSEQ multiplex PCR was the method, and the copy in TCRdb shows in-frame clones only, minus some. Of tens of thousands of clones in the sample, roughly 87% were seen once. The receptor was isolated from a human patient who received an intestinal transplant, so some T cells may come from the graft donor. This rearrangement joins TRBV28 to TRBJ1-1, with D perhaps matching TRBD1 (6 bases). The sample was PBMCs, taken nearly 470 days after intestinal transplantation. DNA for the CDR3: TGTGCCAGCAGATCGCAGGGGACCGAAGCTTTCTTT. It specifies CASRSQGTEAFF.